The clone carrying this T cell receptor beta chain came up a few times. The antigen is unknown. This specimen belongs to a study of vaccination and CD4 T cells after COVID-19. Turning to the study itself: The cells were exposed to overlapping spike peptides originating from SARS-CoV-2, HCoV-NL63, HCoV-OC43 and HCoV-229E for stimulation. Notes on the study in general: Convalescent patients saw a median 86.3% of their reactive clones show up only after vaccination.

The Oncomine TCR Beta short-read assay was applied to DNA of cultured CD4+ T cells. Investigators obtained genomic DNA by extraction from cultured CD4+ T cells. One entry per CDR3 protein results from TCRdb running MiXCR on the PCR reads. The sample consists of roughly 20,000 distinct CDR3 sequences, roughly 43% of them appearing once. As to treatment: approximately 9-day PBMC culture with coronavirus spike peptide pools or control peptides (ViraFEST assay). Using peptide pools, antigen-specific T cells were expanded in ViraFEST before TCRs were sequenced. Germline assignment: CDR1 KGHDR and CDR2 SFDVKD. The length of the CDR3 is 12 residues. V lost 2 bases, J lost 3 bases, and 1 base lay in between.

The starting material was CD4+ T cells from blood, cultured in vitro, obtained after SARS-CoV-2 vaccination. The source is a human donor who had recovered from COVID-19. The chain employs TRBV24-1 and TRBJ1-5; no firm D call. The CDR3: CATSDSNQPQHF. The CDR3 nucleotides read TGTGCCACCAGTGATTCCAATCAGCCCCAGCATTTT.